These T cell receptor beta chains were read from a single sample in a study of blood T cell repertoires in COVID-19. The method was immunoSEQ multiplex PCR; TCRdb's version includes in-frame clones alone and lacks a portion of them. The table lists around 300,000 clones, over 75% of them singletons. The source material was peripheral blood. These receptors were collected from a man younger than 30 with active or convalescent COVID-19. Both conserved end residues are part of each CDR3. The order of the fields is CDR3 DNA, CDR3 protein, D gene, J gene, V gene, clone size. The D gene is left open where the match is weak. The listing skips clone size in some rows; elsewhere it reads once, few, many or a size class.

CDR3nt: TGTGCCAGCAGCTTGGAGGGGGCTGAAGCTTTCTTT
CDR3aa: CASSLEGAEAFF
d_gene: -
j_gene: TRBJ1-1
v_gene: TRBV5-4
abundance: -

CDR3nt: TGTGCCACCAGTGATTTGGGGACAGGGTGGCTTATTGATCCCCGAAACACCATATATTTT
CDR3aa: CATSDLGTGWLIDPRNTIYF
d_gene: TRBD1
j_gene: TRBJ1-3
v_gene: TRBV24-1
abundance: -

CDR3nt: TGCGCCAGCAGTGAGACTAAGGGGAGCAATCAGCCCCAGCATTTT
CDR3aa: CASSETKGSNQPQHF
d_gene: -
j_gene: TRBJ1-5
v_gene: TRBV10-2
abundance: once

CDR3nt: TGTGCCAGCAGCTTAGGACAGGGGGTCAATCAGCCCCAGCATTTT
CDR3aa: CASSLGQGVNQPQHF
d_gene: TRBD1
j_gene: TRBJ1-5
v_gene: TRBV7-6
abundance: -

CDR3nt: TGTGCTAGTGGTTTGTCCACGGGGGGGGGAGAGACCCAGTACTTC
CDR3aa: CASGLSTGGGETQYF
d_gene: TRBD2
j_gene: TRBJ2-5
v_gene: TRBV12-5
abundance: once

CDR3nt: TGTGCCAGCAGCTTCACTAGCGGGGGGCCCACAGATACGCAGTATTTT
CDR3aa: CASSFTSGGPTDTQYF
d_gene: TRBD2
j_gene: TRBJ2-3
v_gene: TRBV11-3
abundance: once

CDR3nt: TGTGCCAGCGCAACTGACTCGGGGGGGGCCAACGTCCTGACTTTC
CDR3aa: CASATDSGGANVLTF
d_gene: -
j_gene: TRBJ2-6
v_gene: TRBV2
abundance: -

CDR3nt: TGTGCCAGCTCACCTCGGACTAGCGGGGGGGCCAGAGAGACCCAGTACTTC
CDR3aa: CASSPRTSGGARETQYF
d_gene: TRBD2
j_gene: TRBJ2-5
v_gene: TRBV18
abundance: -

CDR3nt: TGTGCCAGCAGCGTAGACAGGGCCTATGGCTACACCTTC
CDR3aa: CASSVDRAYGYTF
d_gene: -
j_gene: TRBJ1-2
v_gene: TRBV9
abundance: once

CDR3nt: TGCGCCAGCAGCCTGACAGGCTCCGTCTTCTCTAATGAAAAACTGTTTTTT
CDR3aa: CASSLTGSVFSNEKLFF
d_gene: -
j_gene: TRBJ1-4
v_gene: TRBV4-3
abundance: -

CDR3nt: TGCGCCAGCAGCCAATCTAGCTACAATGAGCAGTTCTTC
CDR3aa: CASSQSSYNEQFF
d_gene: -
j_gene: TRBJ2-1
v_gene: TRBV4-1
abundance: -

CDR3nt: TGTGCCAGCAGCTTAACAGAAGACACTGAAGCTTTCTTT
CDR3aa: CASSLTEDTEAFF
d_gene: -
j_gene: TRBJ1-1
v_gene: TRBV11-2
abundance: -

CDR3nt: TGTGCCAGCAGTTACGGCGGGGACGCCTCACCCCTCCACTTT
CDR3aa: CASSYGGDASPLHF
d_gene: -
j_gene: TRBJ1-6
v_gene: TRBV6-6
abundance: -

CDR3nt: TGTGCCAGTAGTTCCCGGGGGGGCGTTACAGATACGCAGTATTTT
CDR3aa: CASSSRGGVTDTQYF
d_gene: TRBD2
j_gene: TRBJ2-3
v_gene: TRBV19
abundance: -

CDR3nt: TGTGCCAGCTCACCATACCAGGGGGCAGATACGCAGTATTTT
CDR3aa: CASSPYQGADTQYF
d_gene: TRBD1
j_gene: TRBJ2-3
v_gene: TRBV18
abundance: -

CDR3nt: TGTGCCACCAGCAGTATTGTTCAGCCCCAGCATTTT
CDR3aa: CATSSIVQPQHF
d_gene: -
j_gene: TRBJ1-5
v_gene: TRBV15
abundance: -

CDR3nt: TGTGCCAGTAGAATACAGGGGGCGACTAACTATGGCTACACCTTC
CDR3aa: CASRIQGATNYGYTF
d_gene: TRBD1
j_gene: TRBJ1-2
v_gene: TRBV19
abundance: once

CDR3nt: TGCGCCAGCAGCCTAAACCTACAGGGGTCTGGAAACACCATATATTTT
CDR3aa: CASSLNLQGSGNTIYF
d_gene: TRBD1
j_gene: TRBJ1-3
v_gene: TRBV5-1
abundance: -

CDR3nt: TGTGCCAGCAGCGTAAACCCCAGGTCAGGGGCCCCTGGGGCCAACGTCCTGACTTTC
CDR3aa: CASSVNPRSGAPGANVLTF
d_gene: -
j_gene: TRBJ2-6
v_gene: TRBV9
abundance: -

CDR3nt: TGTGCCAGCAGTTTATCGACGGGAGGCTATGGCTACACCTTC
CDR3aa: CASSLSTGGYGYTF
d_gene: -
j_gene: TRBJ1-2
v_gene: TRBV27
abundance: -

CDR3nt: TGTGCCAGCAGCGTAGGAGAGGAGCAGTTCTTC
CDR3aa: CASSVGEEQFF
d_gene: -
j_gene: TRBJ2-1
v_gene: TRBV9
abundance: -

CDR3nt: TGTGCCAGCAGGGACAGTTATGAAGCTTTCTTT
CDR3aa: CASRDSYEAFF
d_gene: -
j_gene: TRBJ1-1
v_gene: TRBV5-4
abundance: -

CDR3nt: TGTGCCAGCAGCACCGACAGGGGGCGAGTCACCGGGGAGCTGTTTTTT
CDR3aa: CASSTDRGRVTGELFF
d_gene: TRBD1
j_gene: TRBJ2-2
v_gene: TRBV6-2/TRBV6-3
abundance: -

CDR3nt: TGTGCCAGCTCACCAGGATACAGGAGCTCCTACGAGCAGTACTTC
CDR3aa: CASSPGYRSSYEQYF
d_gene: -
j_gene: TRBJ2-7
v_gene: TRBV18
abundance: -

CDR3nt: TGTGCCAGCACTTCCCAGGGGGACAATGAGCAGTTCTTC
CDR3aa: CASTSQGDNEQFF
d_gene: TRBD1
j_gene: TRBJ2-1
v_gene: TRBV7-6
abundance: -

CDR3nt: TGTGCCAGAAGCCTAACGCACAGGGAGGGGGACGGGGAGCTGTTTTTT
CDR3aa: CARSLTHREGDGELFF
d_gene: -
j_gene: TRBJ2-2
v_gene: TRBV5-3
abundance: -

CDR3nt: TGTGCCAGCAGACCGGGACAGTATAATTCACCCCTCCACTTT
CDR3aa: CASRPGQYNSPLHF
d_gene: TRBD1
j_gene: TRBJ1-6
v_gene: TRBV2
abundance: -

CDR3nt: TGTGCCAGCAGCCCCTACGGGGGAGGAAATGAGCAGTTCTTC
CDR3aa: CASSPYGGGNEQFF
d_gene: -
j_gene: TRBJ2-1
v_gene: TRBV11-2
abundance: once

CDR3nt: TGTGCCAGCAGCCAAGAATCAGGGGATGGCTACACCTTC
CDR3aa: CASSQESGDGYTF
d_gene: -
j_gene: TRBJ1-2
v_gene: TRBV3-1/TRBV3-2
abundance: -

CDR3nt: TGCAGCGTTGAAGTCGTAACAGGCTATAGCACTGAAGCTTTCTTT
CDR3aa: CSVEVVTGYSTEAFF
d_gene: -
j_gene: TRBJ1-1
v_gene: TRBV29-1
abundance: -

CDR3nt: TGTGCCAGCTCACCGCAGGGGGCGAATGGCTACACCTTC
CDR3aa: CASSPQGANGYTF
d_gene: TRBD1
j_gene: TRBJ1-2
v_gene: TRBV18
abundance: once

CDR3nt: TGTGCCAGCAGAAGGGACAGGGGAGGCTATGGCTACACCTTC
CDR3aa: CASRRDRGGYGYTF
d_gene: TRBD1
j_gene: TRBJ1-2
v_gene: TRBV6-5
abundance: -